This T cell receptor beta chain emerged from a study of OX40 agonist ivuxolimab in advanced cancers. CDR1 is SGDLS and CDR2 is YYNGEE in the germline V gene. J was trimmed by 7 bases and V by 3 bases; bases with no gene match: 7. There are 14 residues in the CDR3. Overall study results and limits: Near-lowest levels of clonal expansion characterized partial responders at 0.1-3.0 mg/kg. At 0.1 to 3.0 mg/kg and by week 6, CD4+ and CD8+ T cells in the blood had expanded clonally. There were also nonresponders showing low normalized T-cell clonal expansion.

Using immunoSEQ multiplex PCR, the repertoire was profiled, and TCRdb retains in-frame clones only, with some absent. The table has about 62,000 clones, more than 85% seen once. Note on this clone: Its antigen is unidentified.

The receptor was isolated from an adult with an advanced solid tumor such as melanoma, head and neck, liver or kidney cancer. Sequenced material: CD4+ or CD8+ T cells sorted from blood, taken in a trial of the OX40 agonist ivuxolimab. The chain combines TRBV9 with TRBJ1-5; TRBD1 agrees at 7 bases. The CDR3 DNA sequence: TGTGCCAGCAGCGAAGACAGGGACTACCAGCCCCAGCATTTT. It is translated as CASSEDRDYQPQHF.